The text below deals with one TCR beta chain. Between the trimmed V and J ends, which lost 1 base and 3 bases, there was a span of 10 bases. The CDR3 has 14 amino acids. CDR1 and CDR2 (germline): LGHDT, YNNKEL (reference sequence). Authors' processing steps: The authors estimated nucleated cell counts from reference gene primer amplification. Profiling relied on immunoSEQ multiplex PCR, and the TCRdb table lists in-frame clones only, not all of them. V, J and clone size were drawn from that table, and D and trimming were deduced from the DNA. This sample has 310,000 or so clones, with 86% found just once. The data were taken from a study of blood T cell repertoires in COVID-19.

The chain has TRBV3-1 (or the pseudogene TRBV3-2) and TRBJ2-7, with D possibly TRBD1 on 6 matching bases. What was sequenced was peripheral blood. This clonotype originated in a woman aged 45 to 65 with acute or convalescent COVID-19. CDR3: CASSQAGRGYEQYF. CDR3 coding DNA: TGTGCCAGCAGCCAAGCAGGCAGGGGCTACGAGCAGTACTTC.